The subject of this entry is one TCR beta chain. Synthesis of TCR cDNA relied on 5'RACE template switching, which attached a universal primer site and UMIs. One entry per CDR3 protein results from TCRdb running MiXCR on the 5' RACE reads. The sample shows about 550,000 distinct CDR3 sequences, 15% to 20% of them seen only once. This sample was included in a study of T cells after yellow fever vaccination. Trimming removed 1 base from V and 2 bases from J; junction bases left unmatched: 1. The germline V gene has CDR1 LGHDT and CDR2 YNNKEL (reference sequence). There are 14 residues in the CDR3. The V and J genes are TRBV3-1 and TRBJ2-7; 8 bases agree with TRBD2. The sequences come from PBMCs, collected 15 days after the yellow fever booster vaccination. This clonotype was obtained from a young man who received the YFV17D yellow fever vaccine. CDR3 sequence reads: CASSQGGRTYEQYF. DNA of the CDR3: TGTGCCAGCAGCCAAGGCGGGAGGACCTACGAGCAGTACTTC.